The 10 T cell receptor beta chains presented below share a single source sample, sequenced in a study of cytomegalovirus exposure and HLA in healthy donors. PCR was performed using 60 Vbeta and 13 Jbeta primers. Data came from immunoSEQ multiplex PCR; TCRdb stores just in-frame clones and leaves some out. The repertoire holds almost 200,000 clones, with roughly 80% as singletons. The sequencing sample was made of PBMCs. The receptors stem from a male donor in good health and CMV-seropositive.

This clone was found once. One end of the junction fails to match germline, which may point to a read error. The sample contains more than one DNA sequence encoding this CDR3. The V gene is TRBV7-2, the J gene TRBJ2-7; 7 bases agree with TRBD1. The CDR3 sequence is 14 residues long. The V gene's germline CDR1 is SGHTA and CDR2 FQGNSA. In DNA form, the CDR3 reads TGCGCCAGCAGCTTAAACAGGGGCCCCTACGAGCAGTACTTC. Encoded protein: CASSLNRGPYEQYF.

This rearrangement joins TRBV9 to TRBJ2-5, with TRBD1 matching over 8 bases. The V gene end was trimmed by 4 bases and the J gene end by 2 bases; junction bases not matched to a gene: 10. This CDR3 spans 16 amino acids. Germline CDR1 and CDR2: SGDLS and YYNGEE. The CDR3 spells CASSRGQGRRQETQYF. CDR3 nucleotides: TGTGCCAGCAGCCGTGGACAGGGAAGAAGACAAGAGACCCAGTACTTC.

The chain employs TRBV6-5 and TRBJ2-5; 7 bases map to TRBD1. V was pared by 5 bases and J by 7 bases, with 7 bases of the junction left unmatched. CDR3 size: 13 residues. The germline V gene has CDR1 MNHEY and CDR2 SVGAGI. The CDR3 coding sequence is TGTGCCAGCAGTACAGACAGGGTTGGGACCCAGTACTTC. Amino acids: CASSTDRVGTQYF.

The chain uses TRBV7-9 and TRBJ1-4; maybe TRBD1 (5 bases). CDR3 length: 14 amino acids. Germline V gene sequence: CDR1 SEHNR, CDR2 FQNEAQ (reference sequence). V lost 3 bases and J 4 bases, leaving 9 bases between the germline ends. The CDR3, as DNA: TGTGCCAGCAGCTTGGGACTGAGTAATGAAAAACTGTTTTTT. Its protein is CASSLGLSNEKLFF.

This chain links TRBV5-1 with TRBJ2-1; the match to TRBD2 covers 8 bases. This CDR3 has 17 residues. CDR1 is SGHRS, CDR2 YFSETQ, per germline. Unmatched junction bases numbered 11, after V lost 2 bases and J lost 4 bases. CDR3 bases: TGCGCCAGCAGCTTTTACGTCGCGCGGGGGGTATACAATGAGCAGTTCTTC. Translating gives CASSFYVARGVYNEQFF.

V is TRBV27 and J is TRBJ2-3; unclear D gene. Trimming removed 3 bases at V and 1 base at J, with 5 bases between. Germline CDR1 MNHEY, CDR2 SMNVEV (reference sequence). The CDR3 extends over 13 amino acids. In DNA, the CDR3 is TGTGCCAGCAGTTTTCGTCGCACAGATACGCAGTATTTT. Translated, it gives CASSFRRTDTQYF.

This clone has more than one count but fewer than ten. The V call is TRBV19, the J call TRBJ1-1; D possibly corresponds to TRBD1 (5 bases). The CDR3 contains 14 residues. The germline V gene has CDR1 LNHDA and CDR2 SQIVND (reference sequence). V dropped 7 bases and J dropped 4 bases, with 16 bases sitting between them. CDR3 bases: TGTGCCAGTACCAGGGATCATAAGGGCACTGAAGCTTTCTTT. Translating it yields CASTRDHKGTEAFF.

This clone turned up a few times. The chain carries TRBV5-4 and TRBJ2-5, with TRBD2 matching 14 bases. This CDR3 is built from 16 residues. The V gene's germline CDR1 is SGHNT and CDR2 YYREEE (reference sequence). Trimming at V came to 3 bases and at J to 5 bases, leaving 6 bases not matched to a gene. The CDR3 is CASSSGTSGSLETQYF. In DNA, the CDR3 is TGTGCCAGCAGCTCCGGGACTAGCGGGAGTTTGGAGACCCAGTACTTC.

The CDR3 protein is CAITPRVEGGTGELFF. DNA for the CDR3: TGTGCCATCACCCCTAGGGTCGAGGGTGGCACCGGGGAGCTGTTTTTT. The chain links TRBV10-3 to TRBJ2-2, with D possibly being TRBD2 (5 bases). The CDR3 sequence is 16 residues long. CDR1 and CDR2 from the germline V gene are ENHRY and SYGVKD. With 7 bases removed from V and 4 bases from J, the gap between germline ends came to 19 bases.

The J gene is TRBJ1-3, the V gene TRBV7-2; D not resolved. This CDR3 region has 18 residues. Trimming shortened V by 1 base and J by 2 bases, and 18 bases separated the two germline ends. In germline, CDR1 is SGHTA, CDR2 FQGNSA. In nucleotides, the CDR3 is TGTGCCAGCAGCTTAGTCCTTGGTGTTGCGGGTCCTGGAAACACCATATATTTT. It translates to CASSLVLGVAGPGNTIYF.